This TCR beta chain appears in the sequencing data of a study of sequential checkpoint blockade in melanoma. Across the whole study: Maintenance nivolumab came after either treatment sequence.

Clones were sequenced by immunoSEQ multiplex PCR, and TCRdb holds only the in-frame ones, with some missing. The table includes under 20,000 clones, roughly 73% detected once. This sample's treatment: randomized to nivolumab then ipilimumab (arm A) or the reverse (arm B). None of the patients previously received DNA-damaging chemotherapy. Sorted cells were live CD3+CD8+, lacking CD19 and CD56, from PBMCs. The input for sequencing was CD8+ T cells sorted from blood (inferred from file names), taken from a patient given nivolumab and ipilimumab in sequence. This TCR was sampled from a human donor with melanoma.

The CDR3 DNA is TGTGCCAGCAGCCGAACTCTTACAGCGGACACTGAAGCTTTCTTT. It encodes CASSRTLTADTEAFF. The gene calls are TRBV6-5 and TRBJ1-1, with D unclear. The CDR3 consists of 15 residues. The germline V gene has CDR1 MNHEY and CDR2 SVGAGI. The V and J ends lost 6 bases and 3 bases respectively, with 17 bases between them.